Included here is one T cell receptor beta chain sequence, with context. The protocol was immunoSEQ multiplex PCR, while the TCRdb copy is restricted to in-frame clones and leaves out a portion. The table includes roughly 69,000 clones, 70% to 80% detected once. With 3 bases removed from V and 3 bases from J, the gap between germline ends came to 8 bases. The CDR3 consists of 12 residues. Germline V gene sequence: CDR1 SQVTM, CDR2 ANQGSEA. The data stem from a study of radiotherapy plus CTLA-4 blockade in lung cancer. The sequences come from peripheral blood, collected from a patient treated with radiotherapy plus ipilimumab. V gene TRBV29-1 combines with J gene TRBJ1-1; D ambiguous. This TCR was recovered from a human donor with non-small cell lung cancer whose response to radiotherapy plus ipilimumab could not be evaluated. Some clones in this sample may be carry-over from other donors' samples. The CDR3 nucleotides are TGCAGCGTTGAGGCGGGATACACTGAAGCTTTCTTT. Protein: CSVEAGYTEAFF.